This is a list of T cell receptor beta chains from one sample in a study of graft-versus-host responses after intestinal transplantation. Their cognate antigens are unknown. Here immunoSEQ multiplex PCR was the method, and the copy in TCRdb shows in-frame clones only, minus some. Among around 49,000 clones listed, about 89% were seen once. This specimen was unstimulated CD4+ T cells sorted from spleen or lymph node cells, taken before transplant. These receptors were collected from a human donor who was the organ donor for an intestinal transplant. The CDR3 runs from the conserved cysteine through the conserved F or W. The order of the fields is V gene, CDR3 length, D gene, clone size, J gene, CDR3 protein, CDR3 DNA. The D gene is left open where the match is weak. Clone size appears in some rows only: once, few, many, or a class for an expanded clone.

V gene: TRBV5-1
CDR3 length: 13
D gene: NA
clone size: NA
J gene: TRBJ2-1
CDR3 protein: CASSFLPGREQFF
CDR3 DNA: TGCGCCAGCAGCTTCCTCCCAGGGAGGGAGCAGTTCTTC

V gene: TRBV18
CDR3 length: 13
D gene: NA
clone size: NA
J gene: TRBJ2-7
CDR3 protein: CASSPGQLYEQYF
CDR3 DNA: TGTGCCAGCTCACCCGGACAACTCTACGAGCAGTACTTC

V gene: TRBV18
CDR3 length: 13
D gene: NA
clone size: NA
J gene: TRBJ2-3
CDR3 protein: CASSPLVSDTQYF
CDR3 DNA: TGTGCCAGCTCACCACTAGTTTCAGATACGCAGTATTTT

V gene: TRBV5-6
CDR3 length: 15
D gene: TRBD1
clone size: NA
J gene: TRBJ1-2
CDR3 protein: CASSLGGTGGRGYTF
CDR3 DNA: TGTGCCAGCAGCTTGGGGGGGACAGGGGGCCGGGGCTACACCTTC

V gene: TRBV27
CDR3 length: 14
D gene: NA
clone size: once
J gene: TRBJ1-1
CDR3 protein: CASSQTGRGTEAFF
CDR3 DNA: TGTGCCAGCAGCCAAACAGGGCGAGGCACTGAAGCTTTCTTT

V gene: TRBV11-2
CDR3 length: 15
D gene: TRBD1
clone size: NA
J gene: TRBJ1-1
CDR3 protein: CASSAPGQGDTEAFF
CDR3 DNA: TGTGCCAGCAGCGCCCCGGGACAGGGCGACACTGAAGCTTTCTTT

V gene: TRBV6-5
CDR3 length: 15
D gene: TRBD1
clone size: NA
J gene: TRBJ1-2
CDR3 protein: CASSYWDRGSYGYTF
CDR3 DNA: TGTGCCAGCAGTTACTGGGACAGGGGGTCCTATGGCTACACCTTC

V gene: TRBV7-9
CDR3 length: 15
D gene: NA
clone size: NA
J gene: TRBJ1-4
CDR3 protein: CASSLGQANNEKLFF
CDR3 DNA: TGTGCCAGCAGCTTGGGGCAAGCAAATAATGAAAAACTGTTTTTT

V gene: TRBV6-5
CDR3 length: 14
D gene: NA
clone size: NA
J gene: TRBJ1-4
CDR3 protein: CASSYTQGGEKLFF
CDR3 DNA: TGTGCCAGCAGTTACACCCAGGGTGGGGAAAAACTGTTTTTT

V gene: TRBV5-1
CDR3 length: 15
D gene: TRBD2
clone size: NA
J gene: TRBJ2-5
CDR3 protein: CASSLASGREETQYF
CDR3 DNA: TGCGCCAGCAGCTTGGCTAGCGGGAGGGAAGAGACCCAGTACTTC

V gene: TRBV2
CDR3 length: 14
D gene: NA
clone size: once
J gene: TRBJ2-7
CDR3 protein: CASSEMYSSYEQYF
CDR3 DNA: TGTGCCAGCAGTGAAATGTACAGCTCCTACGAGCAGTACTTC

V gene: TRBV11-2
CDR3 length: 14
D gene: TRBD1
clone size: NA
J gene: TRBJ2-7
CDR3 protein: CASSRDRGRGEQYF
CDR3 DNA: TGTGCCAGCAGTCGGGACAGGGGAAGAGGCGAGCAGTACTTC

V gene: TRBV27
CDR3 length: 14
D gene: NA
clone size: few
J gene: TRBJ2-1
CDR3 protein: CASSLTGFEVEQFF
CDR3 DNA: TGTGCCAGCAGTTTGACGGGGTTCGAGGTTGAGCAGTTCTTC

V gene: TRBV28
CDR3 length: 16
D gene: TRBD1
clone size: NA
J gene: TRBJ2-7
CDR3 protein: CASSFPGGREENEQYF
CDR3 DNA: TGTGCCAGCAGTTTCCCAGGGGGCAGGGAGGAAAACGAGCAGTACTTC

V gene: TRBV5-1
CDR3 length: 14
D gene: TRBD2
clone size: NA
J gene: TRBJ2-1
CDR3 protein: CASSFLAGAREQFF
CDR3 DNA: TGCGCCAGCAGCTTTTTAGCGGGAGCCCGTGAGCAGTTCTTC

V gene: TRBV6-6
CDR3 length: 13
D gene: NA
clone size: NA
J gene: TRBJ2-5
CDR3 protein: CATVQGSQETQYF
CDR3 DNA: TGTGCCACGGTCCAGGGGTCCCAAGAGACCCAGTACTTC

V gene: TRBV28
CDR3 length: 13
D gene: NA
clone size: NA
J gene: TRBJ2-5
CDR3 protein: CASSAYSTKTQYF
CDR3 DNA: TGTGCCAGCAGTGCTTACAGTACAAAGACCCAGTACTTC

V gene: TRBV7-2
CDR3 length: 15
D gene: TRBD1
clone size: once
J gene: TRBJ1-5
CDR3 protein: CASSPGTGDRQPQHF
CDR3 DNA: TGTGCCAGCAGCCCCGGGACAGGGGATCGCCAGCCCCAGCATTTT

V gene: TRBV7-2
CDR3 length: 14
D gene: NA
clone size: NA
J gene: TRBJ1-1
CDR3 protein: CASSLPQRNSEAFF
CDR3 DNA: TGTGCCAGCAGCTTACCACAAAGGAACAGTGAAGCTTTCTTT

V gene: TRBV27
CDR3 length: 16
D gene: TRBD1
clone size: NA
J gene: TRBJ1-4
CDR3 protein: CASSRTGSATNEKLFF
CDR3 DNA: TGTGCCAGCAGCCGGACAGGGAGTGCAACTAATGAAAAACTGTTTTTT

V gene: TRBV6-1
CDR3 length: 15
D gene: NA
clone size: NA
J gene: TRBJ1-1
CDR3 protein: CASSPRPQGNTEAFF
CDR3 DNA: TGTGCCAGCAGTCCAAGGCCACAGGGGAACACTGAAGCTTTCTTT

V gene: TRBV4-1
CDR3 length: 19
D gene: TRBD1
clone size: NA
J gene: TRBJ1-4
CDR3 protein: CASSQEGWTGVSTNEKLFF
CDR3 DNA: TGCGCCAGCAGCCAAGAGGGTTGGACAGGGGTGTCAACTAATGAAAAACTGTTTTTT

V gene: TRBV6-5
CDR3 length: 14
D gene: NA
clone size: NA
J gene: TRBJ2-1
CDR3 protein: CASSSESSYNEQFF
CDR3 DNA: TGTGCCAGCAGTTCCGAGAGCTCCTACAATGAGCAGTTCTTC

V gene: TRBV7-9
CDR3 length: 12
D gene: NA
clone size: NA
J gene: TRBJ2-3
CDR3 protein: CATGSDADTQYF
CDR3 DNA: TGTGCCACGGGGAGCGACGCAGATACGCAGTATTTT

V gene: TRBV1
CDR3 length: 14
D gene: NA
clone size: NA
J gene: TRBJ2-7
CDR3 protein: CTSSPRDGSYEQYF
CDR3 DNA: TGCACCAGCAGCCCCCGGGATGGATCCTACGAGCAGTACTTC

V gene: TRBV11-3
CDR3 length: 15
D gene: NA
clone size: NA
J gene: TRBJ2-4
CDR3 protein: CASSLEYGGKNIQYF
CDR3 DNA: TGTGCCAGCAGCTTAGAATACGGAGGGAAAAACATTCAGTACTTC

V gene: TRBV25-1
CDR3 length: 14
D gene: TRBD1
clone size: NA
J gene: TRBJ2-1
CDR3 protein: CASSERQGVNEQFF
CDR3 DNA: TGTGCCAGCAGTGAAAGGCAGGGGGTTAATGAGCAGTTCTTC

V gene: TRBV7-7
CDR3 length: 19
D gene: TRBD2
clone size: NA
J gene: TRBJ2-3
CDR3 protein: CASSPSGTSGYKETDTQYF
CDR3 DNA: TGTGCTAGCAGCCCCTCCGGGACTAGCGGTTATAAGGAAACAGATACGCAGTATTTT

V gene: TRBV27
CDR3 length: 16
D gene: TRBD1
clone size: NA
J gene: TRBJ2-5
CDR3 protein: CASSLGQGIGEETQYF
CDR3 DNA: TGTGCCAGCAGTCTCGGACAGGGCATAGGGGAAGAGACCCAGTACTTC

V gene: TRBV28
CDR3 length: 16
D gene: TRBD2
clone size: NA
J gene: TRBJ2-2
CDR3 protein: CASSPSGRARTGELFF
CDR3 DNA: TGTGCCAGCAGCCCTAGCGGGAGGGCTCGGACCGGGGAGCTGTTTTTT

V gene: TRBV6-6
CDR3 length: 15
D gene: TRBD1
clone size: NA
J gene: TRBJ1-1
CDR3 protein: CASSYQSGGNTEAFF
CDR3 DNA: TGTGCCAGCAGTTACCAGTCAGGGGGGAACACTGAAGCTTTCTTT

V gene: TRBV30
CDR3 length: 11
D gene: NA
clone size: NA
J gene: TRBJ2-5
CDR3 protein: CAYGQKETQYF
CDR3 DNA: TGTGCCTATGGACAGAAAGAGACCCAGTACTTC

V gene: TRBV10-3
CDR3 length: 13
D gene: NA
clone size: NA
J gene: TRBJ2-7
CDR3 protein: CAISRDSSYEQYF
CDR3 DNA: TGTGCCATCTCCAGGGATAGCTCCTACGAGCAGTACTTC

V gene: TRBV18
CDR3 length: 14
D gene: TRBD1
clone size: NA
J gene: TRBJ1-2
CDR3 protein: CASSPTGQSYGYTF
CDR3 DNA: TGTGCCAGCTCACCGACGGGACAGTCCTATGGCTACACCTTC

V gene: TRBV5-4
CDR3 length: 13
D gene: NA
clone size: NA
J gene: TRBJ1-6
CDR3 protein: CASSTPENSPLHF
CDR3 DNA: TGTGCCAGCAGCACCCCAGAAAATTCACCCCTCCACTTT

V gene: TRBV5-1
CDR3 length: 15
D gene: NA
clone size: NA
J gene: TRBJ2-7
CDR3 protein: CASSLIVGGAYEQYF
CDR3 DNA: TGCGCCAGCAGCTTGATTGTCGGCGGGGCCTACGAGCAGTACTTC

V gene: TRBV9
CDR3 length: 17
D gene: TRBD2
clone size: NA
J gene: TRBJ2-1
CDR3 protein: CASSVVLKRGNYNEQFF
CDR3 DNA: TGTGCCAGCAGCGTAGTTCTTAAGCGGGGAAACTACAATGAGCAGTTCTTC

V gene: TRBV28
CDR3 length: 15
D gene: TRBD2
clone size: NA
J gene: TRBJ2-7
CDR3 protein: CASSLPSGRVYEQYF
CDR3 DNA: TGTGCCAGCAGTCTGCCCAGCGGGAGGGTCTACGAGCAGTACTTC

V gene: TRBV9
CDR3 length: 16
D gene: NA
clone size: NA
J gene: TRBJ2-1
CDR3 protein: CASSVRSLAPWNEQFF
CDR3 DNA: TGTGCCAGCAGCGTAAGGTCTCTAGCCCCTTGGAATGAGCAGTTCTTC

V gene: TRBV4-2
CDR3 length: 13
D gene: NA
clone size: NA
J gene: TRBJ2-3
CDR3 protein: CASSQRVTDTQYF
CDR3 DNA: TGTGCCAGCAGCCAGCGGGTCACAGATACGCAGTATTTT

V gene: TRBV30
CDR3 length: 12
D gene: NA
clone size: NA
J gene: TRBJ1-2
CDR3 protein: CAWSPVALGYTF
CDR3 DNA: TGTGCCTGGAGCCCCGTGGCTTTAGGCTACACCTTC

V gene: TRBV5-1
CDR3 length: 14
D gene: TRBD2
clone size: NA
J gene: TRBJ2-5
CDR3 protein: CASSHGGTQETQYF
CDR3 DNA: TGCGCCAGCAGCCACGGGGGGACCCAAGAGACCCAGTACTTC

V gene: TRBV2
CDR3 length: 13
D gene: TRBD2
clone size: NA
J gene: TRBJ2-5
CDR3 protein: CASRLAGTETQYF
CDR3 DNA: TGTGCCAGCCGGCTAGCGGGAACAGAGACCCAGTACTTC

V gene: TRBV6-5
CDR3 length: 13
D gene: TRBD1
clone size: NA
J gene: TRBJ2-3
CDR3 protein: CANSRTGVDRQYF
CDR3 DNA: TGTGCCAACAGCCGGACAGGGGTTGATCGGCAGTATTTT

V gene: TRBV28
CDR3 length: 16
D gene: TRBD1
clone size: NA
J gene: TRBJ2-3
CDR3 protein: CASRPSRGSSTDTQYF
CDR3 DNA: TGTGCCAGCAGACCAAGCAGGGGGTCTAGCACAGATACGCAGTATTTT

V gene: TRBV30
CDR3 length: 15
D gene: TRBD2
clone size: NA
J gene: TRBJ2-1
CDR3 protein: CAWGEGLAGENEQFF
CDR3 DNA: TGTGCCTGGGGTGAGGGACTAGCGGGAGAAAATGAGCAGTTCTTC

V gene: TRBV7-9
CDR3 length: 11
D gene: NA
clone size: NA
J gene: TRBJ1-1
CDR3 protein: CASSRELEAFF
CDR3 DNA: TGTGCCAGCAGCCGAGAACTTGAAGCTTTCTTT

V gene: TRBV30
CDR3 length: 14
D gene: NA
clone size: NA
J gene: TRBJ1-1
CDR3 protein: CAWSVAGIRAEAFF
CDR3 DNA: TGTGCCTGGAGTGTAGCGGGTATTAGGGCTGAAGCTTTCTTT